The 22 T cell receptor beta chains listed next were all sequenced from one sample in a study of T-cell memory formation after mild COVID-19. One entry per CDR3 protein results from TCRdb running MiXCR on the 5' RACE reads. The sample contains approximately 480,000 distinct CDR3 sequences, approximately 18% of which appear only once. The specimen was PBMCs or a T cell subset sorted from them (not recorded which). Every receptor here comes from an adult woman who had mild COVID-19 (a few samples of this study predate the infection). Cell type and time point are not known.

The rearrangement links TRBV18 to TRBJ1-1, with no clear D. The germline CDR1 and CDR2 sequences are KGHSH and LQKENI. This CDR3 region has 13 residues. With 8 bases removed from V and 4 bases from J, the gap between germline ends came to 14 bases. Here the CDR3 DNA reads TGTGCCAGCATTTCGATAGTGGGCACTGAAGCTTTCTTT. This translates into CASISIVGTEAFF.

The chain employs TRBV15 and TRBJ2-5; D gene ambiguous. This CDR3 is 14 amino acids long. Trimming cost V 0 bases and J 5 bases, with 10 bases left between them. Looked up from germline, CDR1 is LNHNV and CDR2 is YYDKDF (reference sequence). The CDR3 sequence: CATSRDTSEETQYF. CDR3 DNA: TGTGCCACCAGCAGAGATACCAGTGAGGAGACCCAGTACTTC.

Only a few counts were recorded for this clonotype. The chain is built from TRBV7-9 and TRBJ2-1; 9 bases agree with TRBD2. CDR1 is SEHNR and CDR2 is FQNEAQ in the germline V gene (reference sequence). The V gene end was trimmed by 2 bases and the J gene end by 8 bases; junction bases not matched to a gene: 10. The CDR3 totals 16 residues. CDR3 protein: CASSLFAAGGPDEQFF. CDR3 nucleotide sequence: TGTGCCAGCAGCTTATTTGCTGCGGGAGGGCCCGATGAGCAGTTCTTC.

This clonotype was counted only a few times. The genes are TRBV4-1 and TRBJ2-3; TRBD2 might be the D (5 bases). CDR1 is MGHRA, CDR2 YSYEKL, per germline. V shed 1 base and J shed 6 bases, with 14 bases lying between them. The CDR3 is 15 amino acids. CDR3 DNA sequence: TGCGCCAGCAGCCAAGTGGCAGCGGCCCTGGATACGCAGTATTTT. It codes for CASSQVAAALDTQYF.

There are a few counts of this clonotype. The gene calls are TRBV4-1 and TRBJ2-1; D might be TRBD2 (5 bases). There are 16 residues in the CDR3. Germline CDR1 MGHRA, CDR2 YSYEKL. V lost 1 base to trimming and J lost 6 bases, with 16 bases between them. CDR3: CASSQVPGERFNEQFF. The CDR3 DNA sequence: TGCGCCAGCAGCCAAGTCCCCGGGGAGCGCTTCAATGAGCAGTTCTTC.

This clonotype was found a few times. This chain links TRBV5-1 with TRBJ2-5; D is uncertain. V lost 4 bases, J lost 0 bases, and 7 bases lay in between. The CDR3 totals 13 residues. Germline V gene sequence: CDR1 SGHRS, CDR2 YFSETQ. CDR3: CASSPMNQETQYF. The CDR3 DNA reads as TGCGCCAGCAGCCCGATGAACCAAGAGACCCAGTACTTC.

The V call is TRBV7-3, the J call TRBJ1-1, with a possible D match to TRBD1 (6 bases). Between the trimmed V and J ends, which lost 2 bases and 5 bases, there was a span of 15 bases. Germline V gene sequence: CDR1 SGHTA, CDR2 FQGTGA. This CDR3 spans 15 amino acids. CDR3 loop: CASSLGWGPRTEAFF. DNA for the CDR3: TGTGCCAGCAGCTTAGGGTGGGGGCCGCGGACTGAAGCTTTCTTT.

This chain links TRBV5-1 with TRBJ2-1, with 7 bases lining up with TRBD2. V trimming: 6 bases; J trimming: 0 bases; junction bases outside the gene matches: 6. Germline CDR1 SGHRS, CDR2 YFSETQ. This CDR3 has 15 residues. CDR3 sequence reads: CASTLSGDSYNEQFF. CDR3 sequence (DNA): TGCGCCAGCACCCTCAGCGGGGACTCCTACAATGAGCAGTTCTTC.

This chain joins TRBV20-1 and TRBJ2-3; no reliable D call. Trimming cost V 5 bases and J 1 base, with 10 bases left between them. CDR3 size: 13 residues. Germline V lookup: CDR1 DFQATT, CDR2 SNEGSKA (reference sequence). The CDR3 is CSALGRGTDTQYF. The CDR3 DNA reads TGCAGTGCTCTAGGACGGGGCACAGATACGCAGTATTTT.

The rearrangement uses TRBV6-2 or TRBV6-3 and TRBJ2-3; 8 bases are shared with TRBD2. The CDR3 covers 11 residues. Germline CDR1 and CDR2: MNHEY and SVGEGT. J gave up 13 bases and V 7 bases, and 7 bases lay outside the gene matches. This chain's CDR3 is CASNTAGGKYF. Here the CDR3 DNA reads TGTGCCAGCAATACCGCGGGGGGAAAGTATTTT.

Only a few counts were recorded for this clonotype. The genes are TRBV9 and TRBJ1-1; no definite D call. The V end was cut by 4 bases, the J end by 0 bases, with 4 bases between. This CDR3 has 12 residues. Per the germline V gene, CDR1 is SGDLS and CDR2 is YYNGEE. The CDR3 sequence is CASSNMNTEAFF. In DNA, the CDR3 is TGTGCCAGCAGCAACATGAACACTGAAGCTTTCTTT.

This clonotype showed up just a few times. The rearrangement joins TRBV25-1 to TRBJ1-1; 7 positions agree with TRBD1. From germline, CDR1 is MGHDK and CDR2 SYGVNS. V was pared by 6 bases and J by 6 bases, with 10 bases of the junction left unmatched. The CDR3 consists of 14 residues. Written as DNA, the CDR3 is TGTGCCAGCAGAACCGGGACAGATACTTCTGAAGCTTTCTTT. Translated: CASRTGTDTSEAFF.

This clonotype was recorded at least ten times. The V call is TRBV20-1, the J call TRBJ2-1, with 9 bases lining up with TRBD2. Losses at the gene ends were 4 bases for V and 5 bases for J; bases not matched to a gene: 9. The germline V gene has CDR1 DFQATT and CDR2 SNEGSKA (reference sequence). CDR3 length: 15 residues. CDR3 sequence reads: CSATLGLAGNNEQFF. The CDR3 DNA reads as TGCAGTGCTACCTTAGGGCTAGCGGGGAACAATGAGCAGTTCTTC.

J is TRBJ2-7 and V is TRBV12-3 or TRBV12-4; 9 bases are a match to TRBD2. The CDR3 covers 16 residues. V lost 4 bases and J lost 3; bases outside the gene matches: 10. Here the CDR3 reads CASSSDSGGANYEQYF. DNA of the CDR3: TGTGCCAGCAGTTCGGATAGCGGGGGCGCTAACTACGAGCAGTACTTC.

The chain links TRBV5-1 to TRBJ2-3; D gene uncertain. Germline CDR1 is SGHRS and CDR2 is YFSETQ. The CDR3 consists of 13 residues. The ends were cut back, 4 bases at V and 5 bases at J, with 11 bases in the middle. As DNA, the CDR3 is TGCGCCAGCAGCCCTATTCACAGAGATACGCAGTATTTT. Its protein product is CASSPIHRDTQYF.

This clonotype came up a few times. The rearrangement joins TRBV18 to TRBJ1-2; D may be TRBD1 (6 bases). In germline, CDR1 is KGHSH, CDR2 LQKENI. Deletions cut 2 bases from V and 6 bases from J, with 7 bases between. The CDR3 has 12 amino acids. The chain's CDR3 is CASSPGGHGYTF. The CDR3 bases are TGTGCCAGCTCACCAGGGGGCCATGGCTACACCTTC.

V usage is TRBV3-1 and J usage is TRBJ1-1; D might be TRBD1 (6 bases). Germline CDR1 reads LGHDT; CDR2 reads YNNKEL (reference sequence). The V end lost 3 bases, the J end lost 10 bases, and 15 bases lay between the germline ends. The CDR3 extends over 13 amino acids. CDR3 sequence reads: CASSQLAGVGAFF. In nucleotides, the CDR3 is TGTGCCAGCAGCCAGTTGGCAGGGGTGGGAGCTTTCTTT.

The J gene is TRBJ1-1, the V gene TRBV12-3 or TRBV12-4; D not resolved. V was cut by 6 bases and J by 4 bases, with 15 bases left in between. The CDR3 sequence is 14 residues long. In DNA, the CDR3 is TGTGCCAGCAGAGTTACCTCGGCCGGCACTGAAGCTTTCTTT. Protein product: CASRVTSAGTEAFF.

The sample holds many counts of this clonotype. J is TRBJ2-6 and V is TRBV7-9, with D perhaps TRBD2 (5 bases). The CDR3 loop spans 15 amino acids. Germline CDR1 SEHNR, CDR2 FQNEAQ (reference sequence). V was clipped by 11 bases and J by 0 bases, with 14 bases between them. As DNA, the CDR3 is TGTGCCGCGGGCCCTGATACCTCTGGGGCCAACGTCCTGACTTTC. This translates into CAAGPDTSGANVLTF. Full variable domain (outside the CDR3, taken from reference TRBV7-9 and TRBJ2-6): DTGVSQNPRHKITKRGQNVTFRCDPISEHNRLYWYRQTLGQGPEFLTYFQNEAQLEKSRLLSDRFSAERPKGSFSTLEIQRTEQGDSAMYLCAAGPDTSGANVLTFGAGSRLTVL.

This clonotype was counted a few times. The chain combines TRBV5-1 with TRBJ2-3; D unclear. This CDR3 region has 17 residues. In germline, CDR1 is SGHRS, CDR2 YFSETQ. V dropped 6 bases and J dropped 2 bases, with 22 bases sitting between them. The CDR3 here is CASTPSSSQVNTDTQYF. The DNA for the CDR3 is TGCGCCAGCACCCCAAGCTCTTCCCAGGTTAACACAGATACGCAGTATTTT.

The table lists this clonotype with a few counts. The rearrangement uses TRBV20-1 and TRBJ2-1, with 13 bases matching TRBD2. Unmatched junction bases numbered 9, after V lost 7 bases and J lost 0 bases. CDR3 length: 17 residues. Germline V gene data show CDR1 as DFQATT and CDR2 as SNEGSKA (reference sequence). The CDR3 coding sequence is TGCAGTGTCCCGGGACTAGCGGGATTGTACTCCTACAATGAGCAGTTCTTC. As protein: CSVPGLAGLYSYNEQFF.

This sequence joins TRBV5-6 and TRBJ2-2; a weak D match, TRBD1 (6 bases). In germline, CDR1 is SGHDT, CDR2 YYEEEE. CDR3 length: 16 amino acids. V was clipped by 6 bases and J by 0 bases, with 15 bases between them. This chain's CDR3 is CASTRPDRSNTGELFF. For the CDR3, the DNA is TGTGCCAGCACGCGGCCGGACAGATCGAACACCGGGGAGCTGTTTTTT.